This entry features one T cell receptor beta chain sequence. No antigen is known for it. The data were taken from a study of identical twins. Study-wide findings and caveats: Sequences that were beta out-of-frame showed weaker excess twin sharing. Clonotypes of the beta chain that were abundant in cord blood carried fewer insertions (memory repertoires showed none). Its conclusions, products of cross-sectional statistical analysis, did not come from following the same donors. Out-of-frame alpha sequences common to twins exhibited an excess of low generation probability.

This CDR3 is built from 14 residues. Germline values: CDR1 MGHDK, CDR2 SYGVNS. Trimming shortened V by 1 base and J by 2 bases, and 8 bases separated the two germline ends. In TCRdb, the 5' RACE reads were re-called with MiXCR into one record per CDR3 protein. The profile shows around 530,000 distinct CDR3 sequences, approximately 14% of them singletons. This sample also belongs to another study, concerning yellow fever vaccine responses in identical twins.

The sequencing sample was made of CD4+ T cells sorted from blood. The chain carries TRBV25-1 and TRBJ1-2; D remains ambiguous. The receptor's source is a woman between 18 and 30 years old in good health. Here the CDR3 DNA reads TGTGCCAGCAGTGAATCTTACTCCAACTATGGCTACACCTTC. Protein: CASSESYSNYGYTF.